These 22 T cell receptor beta chains share one sample of origin, sequenced in a study of neurological immune-mediated disorders. TCRdb independently ran MiXCR on the 5' RACE reads; one entry per CDR3 protein. In the table there are over 55,000 distinct CDR3 sequences, around 10% of which are singletons. Time point here: longitudinal time-point 2. The source material was PBMCs. The receptors come from a young man in good health.

This clonotype showed up many times. The chain uses TRBV5-5 and TRBJ1-3; TRBD1 agrees at 7 bases. Germline CDR1 reads SGHKS; CDR2 reads YYEKEE (reference sequence). This CDR3 has 15 amino acids. V lost 3 bases to trimming and J lost 0 bases; unmatched junction nucleotides: 3. The CDR3 sequence: CASSSGTASGNTIYF. In nucleotides, the CDR3 is TGTGCCAGCAGCTCCGGGACAGCCTCTGGAAACACCATATATTTT.

There are many counts of this clonotype. The chain joins TRBV20-1 to TRBJ2-1, with TRBD1 matching 7 bases. Germline CDR1 DFQATT, CDR2 SNEGSKA (reference sequence). J gave up 6 bases and V 6 bases, and 17 bases lay outside the gene matches. CDR3 size: 16 residues. The CDR3 protein is CSATIRDSPLFNEQFF. The CDR3 DNA reads as TGCAGTGCGACGATTCGGGACAGTCCTTTGTTCAATGAGCAGTTCTTC.

Many counts were recorded for this clonotype. The chain joins TRBV5-1 to TRBJ2-2; D might be TRBD2 (6 bases). There are 17 residues in the CDR3. Deletions cut 0 bases from V and 6 bases from J, with 18 bases between. Per germline, CDR1 SGHRS and CDR2 YFSETQ. This chain's CDR3 is CASSLGEVADLSGELFF. CDR3 nucleotides: TGCGCCAGCAGCTTGGGAGAGGTAGCGGATCTGTCCGGGGAGCTGTTTTTT.

There are many counts of this clonotype. This chain connects TRBV9 to TRBJ1-2; D not certain. Germline V gene lookup returns CDR1 SGDLS and CDR2 YYNGEE. CDR3 size: 15 residues. The germline V and J ends were trimmed by 3 bases and 7 bases, with 19 bases remaining between them. In nucleotides, the CDR3 is TGTGCCAGCAGCGAAGGTGGTTTCTTGGAGGGTGGCTACACCTTC. Translated: CASSEGGFLEGGYTF.

This clonotype was seen many times. The V and J genes are TRBV3-1 and TRBJ2-1; TRBD2 matches 8 bases. Losses at the gene ends were 3 bases for V and 7 bases for J; bases not matched to a gene: 5. The CDR3 covers 14 residues. Per germline, CDR1 LGHDT and CDR2 YNNKEL (reference sequence). As DNA, the CDR3 is TGTGCCAGCAGCCAGGCGGGAGGAAGGAATGAGCAGTTCTTC. Its protein product is CASSQAGGRNEQFF.

This clonotype has at least ten counts. The J gene is TRBJ1-3, the V gene TRBV7-2; tentatively, D is TRBD1 (5 bases). Germline CDR1 is SGHTA and CDR2 is FQGNSA. With 1 base removed from V and 4 bases from J, the gap between germline ends came to 11 bases. CDR3 length: 15 residues. The CDR3 here is CASSLGPGTGNTIYF. CDR3 coding DNA: TGTGCCAGCAGCTTAGGTCCCGGGACGGGAAACACCATATATTTT.

V and J are TRBV7-6 and TRBJ2-3; TRBD2 agrees at 15 bases. With V trimmed by 5 bases and J by 0 bases, 3 bases remained unmatched. The germline V gene has CDR1 SGHVS and CDR2 FNYEAQ. The CDR3 runs to 17 residues. CDR3 coding DNA: TGTGCCAGCAGCCTAGGGACTAGCGGGAGGAGCACAGATACGCAGTATTTT. This sequence encodes CASSLGTSGRSTDTQYF.

This clonotype was found many times. This rearrangement joins TRBV20-1 to TRBJ2-3; 14 bases match TRBD2. Germline trimming cut 5 bases from V and 6 bases from J; bases unmatched to any gene: 4. CDR1 and CDR2 (germline): DFQATT, SNEGSKA (reference sequence). The CDR3 runs 14 residues. Here the CDR3 reads CSARTSGRQDTQYF. The CDR3, as DNA: TGCAGTGCTCGGACTAGCGGGAGGCAGGATACGCAGTATTTT.

This clonotype has a count of ten or more. The chain combines TRBV12-3 or TRBV12-4 with TRBJ1-5; no reliable D call. This CDR3 has 14 amino acids. Trimming took 2 bases from V and 6 from J, leaving 11 bases between them. CDR3: CASSLKRAVQPQHF. The CDR3 region has the DNA TGTGCCAGCAGTTTAAAGAGGGCGGTTCAGCCCCAGCATTTT.

Worth noting for this clonotype: A read error may be the cause here, since a much bigger clone is one base away. Lacking the conserved final phenylalanine or tryptophan, this CDR3 likely reflects a read error. V usage is TRBV20-1 and J usage is TRBJ2-3; D is perhaps TRBD1 (5 bases). V was pared by 6 bases and J by 6 bases, with 13 bases between. This CDR3 contains 12 residues. Germline V gene data show CDR1 as DFQATT and CDR2 as SNEGSKA (reference sequence). This chain's CDR3 is CSADGRVDTQYC. CDR3 in DNA: TGCAGTGCCGACGGCAGGGTGGATACGCAGTATTGT.

This clonotype was counted many times. CDR3 region: CASRLAGDYEQYF. The CDR3 coding sequence is TGCGCCAGCAGGCTAGCGGGAGACTACGAGCAGTACTTC. This chain links TRBV5-1 with TRBJ2-7; TRBD2 matches at 10 bases. The ends lost 5 bases at V and 3 bases at J; junction bases unmatched: 2. The CDR3 contains 13 residues. Germline CDR1 and CDR2: SGHRS and YFSETQ.

Ten or more counts support this clonotype. The chain joins TRBV7-7 to TRBJ2-5; TRBD2 might be the D (5 bases). CDR1 is SSHAT, CDR2 FNYEAQ, per germline (reference sequence). Trimming removed 1 base from V and 4 bases from J, with 16 bases in between. The CDR3 extends over 16 amino acids. CDR3 amino acids: CASSLVSSGVGETQYF. As DNA, the CDR3 is TGTGCCAGCAGCTTAGTCTCGTCCGGGGTAGGAGAGACCCAGTACTTC.

This clonotype was detected many times. The chain has TRBV4-1 and TRBJ2-1, with a weak D call TRBD2 (7 bases). Per germline, CDR1 MGHRA and CDR2 YSYEKL. The CDR3 covers 16 residues. Deletions cut 2 bases from V and 6 bases from J, with 17 bases between. This CDR3 reads CASSQHPRGASNEQFF. CDR3 in DNA: TGCGCCAGCAGCCAACACCCCCGGGGGGCCTCCAATGAGCAGTTCTTC.

Ten or more counts support this clonotype. The chain has TRBV7-2 and TRBJ2-1; 9 bases match TRBD2. The CDR3 consists of 16 residues. Germline V gene sequence: CDR1 SGHTA, CDR2 FQGNSA. J lost 4 bases, V lost 2 bases, and 6 bases had no gene match. CDR3 coding DNA: TGTGCCAGCAGCTTATTAGGTCTAGCGGGGTACAATGAGCAGTTCTTC. Its translation is CASSLLGLAGYNEQFF.

This clonotype was found many times. V usage is TRBV4-1 and J usage is TRBJ2-6; the D is unclear. The CDR3 length is 16 residues. Germline assignment: CDR1 MGHRA and CDR2 YSYEKL. V gave up 0 bases and J gave up 4 bases, with 10 bases separating them. CDR3 region: CASSQDNGYGANVLTF. CDR3 nucleotide sequence: TGCGCCAGCAGCCAAGATAATGGGTACGGGGCCAACGTCCTGACTTTC.

This clonotype was seen ten or more times. V is TRBV5-1 and J is TRBJ2-7; D may be TRBD2 (6 bases). The CDR3 is 14 residues long. V was shortened by 1 base and J by 5 bases, with 13 bases between the two germline ends. Germline V CDR1 and CDR2: SGHRS, YFSETQ. CDR3 coding DNA: TGCGCCAGCAGCTTGACTAGCCAATACGACGAGCAGTACTTC. Protein: CASSLTSQYDEQYF.

A remark on this clonotype: A read error may account for a junction end that differs from germline. The V and J genes are TRBV20-1 and TRBJ2-7; D might be TRBD1 (6 bases). The CDR3 spans 13 residues. The V gene's germline CDR1 is DFQATT and CDR2 SNEGSKA (reference sequence). CDR3 bases: TGTAGTGGGCAGGGGCAGGGTAGCGTCGAGCAGTACTTC. This sequence encodes CSGQGQGSVEQYF.

This clonotype was seen only a few times. V gene TRBV6-1 combines with J gene TRBJ2-7, with TRBD2 matching 9 bases. The V gene end was trimmed by 5 bases and the J gene end by 4 bases; junction bases not matched to a gene: 9. The length of the CDR3 is 15 residues. From germline, CDR1 is MNHNS and CDR2 SASEGT. The CDR3 is CASSSIASGTYEQYF. CDR3 DNA: TGTGCCAGCAGTTCGATTGCTAGCGGGACTTACGAGCAGTACTTC.

This clonotype occurred many times. The chain recombines TRBV24-1 with TRBJ2-2; 9 bases map to TRBD1. Germline V lookup: CDR1 KGHDR, CDR2 SFDVKD. V lost 1 base and J lost 10; bases outside the gene matches: 3. The CDR3 runs to 14 residues. CDR3 in DNA: TGTGCCACCAGTGATTTTACAGGGGGCGAGGAGCTGTTTTTT. Translating gives CATSDFTGGEELFF.

This clonotype was seen ten or more times. The chain employs TRBV5-1 and TRBJ2-7; perhaps TRBD2 as D (6 bases). CDR3 length: 14 residues. Looked up from germline, CDR1 is SGHRS and CDR2 is YFSETQ. V lost 4 bases to trimming and J lost 0 bases, with 11 bases between them. This chain's CDR3 is CASSHTGGSYEQYF. The CDR3 DNA reads as TGCGCCAGCAGCCATACCGGGGGCTCCTACGAGCAGTACTTC.

This clonotype has at least ten counts. The V gene is TRBV5-1, the J gene TRBJ2-7, with D maybe TRBD1 (6 bases). V was shortened by 0 bases and J by 0 bases, with 22 bases between the two germline ends. The length of the CDR3 is 19 residues. Germline CDR1 and CDR2: SGHRS and YFSETQ. CDR3 amino acids: CASSLEGTPTGGSSYEQYF. The CDR3 DNA follows: TGCGCCAGCAGCTTGGAGGGGACACCAACCGGTGGGAGCTCCTACGAGCAGTACTTC.

At least ten counts were recorded for this clonotype. The chain employs TRBV10-3 and TRBJ1-2, with 7 bases identical to TRBD1. The germline CDR1 and CDR2 sequences are ENHRY and SYGVKD. The V and J ends lost 0 bases and 4 bases, in that order; junction bases with no gene match: 11. The CDR3 runs to 17 residues. CDR3 nucleotide sequence: TGTGCCATCAGTGAGTCGAGGGGGCCGGCGGTGGTCTATGGCTACACCTTC. It yields the protein CAISESRGPAVVYGYTF.